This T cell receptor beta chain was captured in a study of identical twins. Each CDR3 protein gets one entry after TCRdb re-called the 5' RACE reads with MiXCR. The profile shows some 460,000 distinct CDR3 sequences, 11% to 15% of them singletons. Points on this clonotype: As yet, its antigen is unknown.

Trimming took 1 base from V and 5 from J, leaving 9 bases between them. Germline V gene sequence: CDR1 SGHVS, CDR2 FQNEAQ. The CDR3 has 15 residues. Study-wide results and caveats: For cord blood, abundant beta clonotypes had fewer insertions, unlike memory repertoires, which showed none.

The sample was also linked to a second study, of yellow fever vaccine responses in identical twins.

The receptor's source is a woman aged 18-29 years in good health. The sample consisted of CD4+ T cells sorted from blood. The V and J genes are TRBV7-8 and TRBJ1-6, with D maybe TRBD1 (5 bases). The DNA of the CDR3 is TGTGCCAGCAGCTTAGTCGTACAGGATAATTCACCCCTCCACTTT. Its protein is CASSLVVQDNSPLHF.